The 27 T cell receptor beta chains listed next were all sequenced from one sample in a study of blood T cell repertoires in COVID-19 (dated by TCRdb to about 2020). Receptor amplification or capture employed the immunoSEQ multiplex PCR assay. The table comes from immuneACCESS by way of TCRdb, which keeps in-frame sequences with V and J called. Part of the clones is missing from these tables; in studies checked, under half for an unresolved V gene and the rest for unknown reasons. The table for this sample lists 80,000 to 100,000 clones; 90% to 95% of them were counted only once. Of the sample, 1.8% falls within the top ten clones. Sequenced input: peripheral blood. These receptors were collected from a human donor with active COVID-19. The donor label of this sample is uncertain.

This sequence joins TRBV5-4 and TRBJ1-5; TRBD1 agrees at 10 bases. This CDR3 region has 18 residues. Trimming cost V 2 bases and J 4 bases; bases outside gene matches: 12. CDR1 is SGHNT, CDR2 YYREEE, per germline (reference sequence). This CDR3 reads CASSFPDRGRLWNQPQHF. CDR3 sequence (DNA): TGTGCCAGCAGCTTTCCCGACAGGGGGCGTCTATGGAATCAGCCCCAGCATTTT.

CDR3 sequence: CASDPGAGGRTDTQYF. Written as DNA, the CDR3 is TGTGCCAGCGACCCCGGGGCGGGGGGCCGCACAGATACGCAGTATTTT. This rearrangement joins TRBV7-9 to TRBJ2-3; TRBD2 matches at 8 bases. Trimming at V came to 8 bases and at J to 1 base, leaving 11 bases not matched to a gene. The germline V gene encodes CDR1 SEHNR and CDR2 FQNEAQ (reference sequence). CDR3 length: 16 residues. The full variable domain, rest sourced from reference TRBV7-9 and TRBJ2-3, is DTGVSQNPRHKITKRGQNVTFRCDPISEHNRLYWYRQTLGQGPEFLTYFQNEAQLEKSRLLSDRFSAERPKGSFSTLEIQRTEQGDSAMYLCASDPGAGGRTDTQYFGPGTRLTVL.

This sequence joins TRBV7-9 and TRBJ1-5; 7 bases agree with TRBD1. V gave up 4 bases and J gave up 4 bases; unmatched junction bases: 7. Germline V CDR1 and CDR2: SEHNR, FQNEAQ (reference sequence). This CDR3 spans 15 amino acids. CDR3 loop: CASSSGDRANQPQHF. DNA of the CDR3: TGTGCCAGCAGCTCGGGGGACAGAGCAAATCAGCCCCAGCATTTT.

The gene calls are TRBV5-1 and TRBJ1-1; D possibly corresponds to TRBD1 (5 bases). V lost 0 bases, J lost 6 bases, and 12 bases lay in between. In germline, CDR1 is SGHRS, CDR2 YFSETQ. The CDR3 is made up of 14 amino acids. The CDR3 protein is CASSLEVGAPEAFF. CDR3 sequence (DNA): TGCGCCAGCAGCTTGGAGGTTGGGGCCCCTGAAGCTTTCTTT.

This chain connects TRBV12-3 or TRBV12-4 to TRBJ1-6; tentative D call: TRBD1 (6 bases). Trimming took off 5 bases at V and 13 bases at J, with 15 bases between the two ends. This CDR3 region has 13 residues. CDR3 bases: TGTGCCAGCAGTCTAAACAGGGCTAGGCCCCTCCACTTT. Translated, it gives CASSLNRARPLHF.

J is TRBJ1-2 and V is TRBV28, with no clear D. Trimming took 5 bases from V and 8 from J, leaving 15 bases between them. The germline V gene has CDR1 MDHEN and CDR2 SYDVKM. The CDR3 covers 13 residues. This chain's CDR3 is CASSSPLGRGYTF. The DNA for the CDR3 is TGTGCCAGCAGTAGCCCTCTTGGGAGGGGCTACACCTTC.

This clone was seen just once. The chain has TRBV7-9 and TRBJ2-3; unclear D gene. CDR3 length: 15 residues. Germline assignment: CDR1 SEHNR and CDR2 FQNEAQ (reference sequence). V lost 1 base to trimming and J lost 3 bases, with 11 bases between them. CDR3 amino acids: CASSLVASPTDTQYF. The CDR3 nucleotides are TGTGCCAGCAGCTTAGTGGCATCCCCGACAGATACGCAGTATTTT.

The chain links TRBV14 to TRBJ2-7, with 7 positions matching TRBD1. Germline V lookup: CDR1 SGHDN, CDR2 FVKESK. There are 15 residues in the CDR3. Unmatched junction bases numbered 7, after V lost 3 bases and J lost 2 bases. CDR3 amino acids: CASSQISTGPYEQYF. The CDR3 DNA sequence: TGTGCCAGCAGCCAGATTTCGACAGGGCCCTACGAGCAGTACTTC.

The chain uses TRBV7-3 and TRBJ2-5, with TRBD2 as a possible D gene (6 bases). The germline V gene encodes CDR1 SGHTA and CDR2 FQGTGA. V lost 5 bases and J lost 1, with 14 bases in between. The CDR3 has 15 residues. This chain's CDR3 is CASSPQGTSQETQYF. The DNA for the CDR3 is TGTGCCAGCAGCCCCCAAGGGACTTCCCAAGAGACCCAGTACTTC.

This sequence joins TRBV3-1 (or the pseudogene TRBV3-2) and TRBJ1-4; D is perhaps TRBD1 (5 bases). This CDR3 has 15 residues. In germline, CDR1 is LGHDT, CDR2 YNNKEL (reference sequence). V was clipped by 3 bases and J by 7 bases, with 15 bases between them. For the CDR3, the DNA is TGTGCCAGCAGCCAGGAGGGGAAGGGGAGTGAAAAACTGTTTTTT. Its translation: CASSQEGKGSEKLFF.

J is TRBJ2-7 and V is TRBV6-6; TRBD1 matches 8 bases. Germline CDR1 reads MNHNY; CDR2 reads SVGAGI (reference sequence). CDR3 length equals 15 residues. The J segment lost 7 bases and the V segment lost 8 bases, leaving 16 bases of the junction unmatched. The CDR3 DNA is TGTGCCAGCCGATCAGTTGGACAGGGACTTCGGGAGCAGTACTTC. It is translated as CASRSVGQGLREQYF.

The chain links TRBV19 to TRBJ2-5; 8 bases align to TRBD2. The germline gives CDR1 LNHDA, CDR2 SQIVND (reference sequence). The CDR3 has 16 residues. Germline trimming cut 3 bases from V and 0 bases from J; bases unmatched to any gene: 6. The CDR3 bases are TGTGCCAGTAGTATGGGAGCGGGGGCGTACCAAGAGACCCAGTACTTC. It is translated as CASSMGAGAYQETQYF.

The chain joins TRBV6-1 to TRBJ2-5; D may be TRBD2 (5 bases). Trimming removed 9 bases from V and 7 bases from J, with 12 bases in between. Germline CDR1 reads MNHNS; CDR2 reads SASEGT. The CDR3 has 11 residues. The CDR3 nucleotides read TGTGCCAGTTCCATTGAGGGGACCCAGTACTTC. Translation: CASSIEGTQYF.

The chain employs TRBV7-8 and TRBJ1-4; 7 bases align to TRBD1. Germline assignment: CDR1 SGHVS and CDR2 FQNEAQ. This CDR3 comprises 14 residues. V shed 2 bases and J 7 bases; nucleotides not matched to a gene: 4. The CDR3 is CASSLQGVLEKLFF. Here the CDR3 DNA reads TGTGCCAGCAGCTTACAGGGGGTCCTTGAAAAACTGTTTTTT.

The rearrangement joins TRBV23-1 to TRBJ2-5; 11 bases are a match to TRBD1. TRBV23-1 is placed among ORFs of uncertain function. The CDR3 is 22 amino acids. The ends lost 0 bases at V and 2 bases at J; junction bases unmatched: 20. CDR3 DNA sequence: TGCGCCAGCAGTCAATCTCGGGATCGGGGAGGGACAGGGGGGATTCTACAAGAGACCCAGTACTTC. It specifies CASSQSRDRGGTGGILQETQYF.

The rearrangement uses TRBV28 and TRBJ1-2; D may be TRBD1 (6 bases). The CDR3 contains 15 residues. CDR1 MDHEN and CDR2 SYDVKM come from the germline V gene. Trimming cost V 7 bases and J 0 bases, with 15 bases left between them. Written as DNA, the CDR3 is TGTGCCAGCAACCCGAGGGGGGGCCCTAACTATGGCTACACCTTC. It specifies CASNPRGGPNYGYTF.

The chain combines TRBV28 with TRBJ1-3; possibly TRBD1 for D (5 bases). The length of the CDR3 is 15 residues. Looked up from germline, CDR1 is MDHEN and CDR2 is SYDVKM. Between the trimmed V and J ends, which lost 6 bases and 0 bases, there was a span of 12 bases. CDR3 loop: CASRDTGLSGNTIYF. CDR3 in DNA: TGTGCCAGCAGAGATACAGGTCTCTCTGGAAACACCATATATTTT. The full variable domain, rest sourced from reference TRBV28 and TRBJ1-3, is DVKVTQSSRYLVKRTGEKVFLECVQDMDHENMFWYRQDPGLGLRLIYFSYDVKMKEKGDIPEGYSVSREKKERFSLILESASTNQTSMYLCASRDTGLSGNTIYFGEGSWLTVV.

The CDR3 DNA reads as TGCGCCAGCAGCCGAGTTGGCTCCTACGAGCAGTACTTC. Protein product: CASSRVGSYEQYF. The chain combines TRBV5-1 with TRBJ2-7; D is uncertain. This CDR3 region has 13 residues. Trimming took 4 bases from V and 0 from J, leaving 8 bases between them. Germline assignment: CDR1 SGHRS and CDR2 YFSETQ. Full variable domain (outside the CDR3, taken from reference TRBV5-1 and TRBJ2-7): KAGVTQTPRYLIKTRGQQVTLSCSPISGHRSVSWYQQTPGQGLQFLFEYFSETQRNKGNFPGRFSGRQFSNSRSEMNVSTLELGDSALYLCASSRVGSYEQYFGPGTRLTVT.

This chain uses TRBV28 with TRBJ2-7; 8 positions agree with TRBD1. Trimming at V came to 7 bases and at J to 7 bases, leaving 12 bases not matched to a gene. The germline gives CDR1 MDHEN, CDR2 SYDVKM. This CDR3 spans 14 amino acids. This CDR3 is CASTWTGTRYEQYF. The CDR3 DNA reads as TGTGCCAGCACCTGGACAGGGACTCGTTATGAGCAGTACTTC. The variable domain in full, with the rest retrieved from reference TRBV28 and TRBJ2-7, is DVKVTQSSRYLVKRTGEKVFLECVQDMDHENMFWYRQDPGLGLRLIYFSYDVKMKEKGDIPEGYSVSREKKERFSLILESASTNQTSMYLCASTWTGTRYEQYFGPGTRLTVT.

The V gene is TRBV10-3, the J gene TRBJ1-5, with D possibly being TRBD1 (5 bases). V was pared by 7 bases and J by 3 bases, with 13 bases between. The germline gives CDR1 ENHRY, CDR2 SYGVKD. The CDR3 length is 14 residues. Here the CDR3 DNA reads TGTGCCATCAAGCAGGGTGGCCCCAATCAGCCCCAGCATTTT. Translating it yields CAIKQGGPNQPQHF.

The chain carries TRBV6-6 and TRBJ2-7, with TRBD1 matching 7 bases. CDR1 and CDR2 (germline): MNHNY, SVGAGI (reference sequence). The CDR3 is 14 amino acids. Trimming took 7 bases from V and 3 from J; bases not matched to a gene: 9. CDR3 nucleotide sequence: TGTGCCAGCAACCCGACAGGGTACGGCTACGAGCAGTACTTC. This codes for CASNPTGYGYEQYF.

Details on this clone: This sample also contains other DNA sequences that code for the same CDR3. The chain joins TRBV9 to TRBJ2-5, with no clear D. The V end lost 3 bases, the J end lost 0 bases, and 3 bases lay between the germline ends. From germline, CDR1 is SGDLS and CDR2 YYNGEE. The CDR3 has 12 amino acids. The CDR3 bases are TGTGCCAGCAGCGCAAACCAAGAGACCCAGTACTTC. It is translated as CASSANQETQYF.

The rearrangement joins TRBV6-1 to TRBJ2-1; 10 positions match TRBD2. Trimming cost V 1 base and J 7 bases; bases outside gene matches: 4. The CDR3 sequence is 15 residues long. Germline V gene sequence: CDR1 MNHNS, CDR2 SASEGT. The CDR3 region is CASSEEAGGHNEQFF. The DNA of the CDR3 is TGTGCCAGCAGTGAAGAAGCGGGGGGGCATAATGAGCAGTTCTTC.

The chain links TRBV6-1 to TRBJ2-2, with TRBD2 matching 10 bases. V gave up 4 bases and J gave up 0 bases; unmatched junction bases: 5. This CDR3 is built from 17 residues. Germline-derived CDR1 and CDR2 are MNHNS and SASEGT. DNA for the CDR3: TGTGCCAGCAGTGTTCCCAGCGGGGGGGCGAACACCGGGGAGCTGTTTTTT. Translation: CASSVPSGGANTGELFF.

The chain couples TRBV9 to TRBJ2-1, with 7 bases fitting TRBD2. Per the germline V gene, CDR1 is SGDLS and CDR2 is YYNGEE. This CDR3 has 15 residues. V gave up 2 bases and J gave up 4 bases; unmatched junction bases: 6. The CDR3: CASSVGAGPYNEQFF. The CDR3, as DNA: TGTGCCAGCAGCGTTGGAGCGGGGCCTTACAATGAGCAGTTCTTC. The full variable domain, with the rest looked up from reference TRBV9 and TRBJ2-1, is DSGVTQTPKHLITATGQRVTLRCSPRSGDLSVYWYQQSLDQGLQFLIQYYNGEERAKGNILERFSAQQFPDLHSELNLSSLELGDSALYFCASSVGAGPYNEQFFGPGTRLTVL.

The genes are TRBV13 and TRBJ2-7; tentatively, D is TRBD2 (5 bases). Trimming took off 4 bases at V and 9 bases at J, with 16 bases between the two ends. The CDR3 is made up of 13 amino acids. Germline CDR1 and CDR2: PRHDT and FYEKMQ (reference sequence). CDR3 sequence: CASSSLSAGLQYF. For the CDR3, the DNA is TGTGCCAGCAGCTCCCTGTCGGCGGGCCTGCAGTACTTC.

The CDR3 DNA is TGTGCCAGCAGCGTCAGGGTTGGGGCCAACGTCCTGACTTTC. This translates into CASSVRVGANVLTF. The V call is TRBV9, the J call TRBJ2-6; TRBD1 might be the D (5 bases). The length of the CDR3 is 14 residues. Per the germline V gene, CDR1 is SGDLS and CDR2 is YYNGEE. V was trimmed by 2 bases and J by 3 bases, leaving 6 bases between them. The complete variable domain, with remaining parts taken from reference TRBV9 and TRBJ2-6, reads DSGVTQTPKHLITATGQRVTLRCSPRSGDLSVYWYQQSLDQGLQFLIQYYNGEERAKGNILERFSAQQFPDLHSELNLSSLELGDSALYFCASSVRVGANVLTFGAGSRLTVL.